The T cell receptor beta chain under discussion was sequenced for a study of T cells in localized non-small cell lung cancer. About this clone itself: Its cognate antigen is unknown.

Trimming cost V 2 bases and J 8 bases, with 16 bases left between them. Germline V lookup: CDR1 MDHEN, CDR2 SYDVKM. The CDR3 is 15 residues long. Method: immunoSEQ multiplex PCR; TCRdb's copy keeps in-frame clones and lacks some. The sample has 750 to 950 clones, 22% seen once; the top ten hold about 16%. Study results and limitations: Longer overall survival accompanied higher blood T cell density. Within adjacent lung there appeared a median roughly 60 of the top 100 tumor clones.

The sequence was collected from a female donor at least 60 years old with stage II squamous cell lung carcinoma. The J gene is TRBJ2-1, the V gene TRBV28; either TRBD1 or TRBD2 may supply D (5 bases each). Sequencing was performed on lung tumor tissue, taken before any cancer treatment. The CDR3 DNA is TGTGCCAGCAGTTTAGTCGGGGCCCGAGGCGATGAGCAGTTCTTC. Its protein product is CASSLVGARGDEQFF.